This paragraph reports one TCR beta chain. This record belongs to a study of T cell changes during pregnancy in multiple sclerosis. Method: immunoSEQ multiplex PCR; TCRdb's copy keeps in-frame clones and lacks some. The repertoire holds tens of thousands of clones, with roughly 94% as singletons. V was pared by 3 bases and J by 0 bases, with 9 bases between. Germline V gene lookup returns CDR1 SGDLS and CDR2 YYNGEE. The CDR3 consists of 14 residues. This TCR was sampled from a female donor in good health, enrolled as a control in a pregnancy study. J is TRBJ1-1 and V is TRBV9, with D perhaps matching TRBD1 (6 bases). Sequences were derived from peripheral blood, sampled after pregnancy. CDR3 loop: CASSEGVVNTEAFF. The CDR3 nucleotides are TGTGCCAGCAGCGAGGGGGTCGTGAACACTGAAGCTTTCTTT.